Shown below are 25 T cell receptor beta chains from a single sample sequenced in a study of shared clonotypes between healthy human individuals. Repertoires were generated with immunoSEQ multiplex PCR, while TCRdb's copy carries only in-frame clones and drops some. Among 490,000 or so clones listed, 76% were seen once. Sequencing input: PBMCs. The receptors were gathered from a woman aged 40 to 55 in good health. Some clones in this sample may be carry-over from other donors' samples.

This sequence joins TRBV25-1 and TRBJ2-7; 10 bases align to TRBD2. J lost 1 base, V lost 7 bases, and 4 bases had no gene match. CDR1 is MGHDK and CDR2 is SYGVNS in the germline V gene. The CDR3 loop spans 14 amino acids. This CDR3 is CASTRTSGSYEQYF. The CDR3 DNA reads TGTGCCAGCACTCGGACTAGCGGTTCCTACGAGCAGTACTTC.

Worth noting for this clone: A read error is the likely source, as a far larger clone sits one nucleotide away. V and J are TRBV6-1 and TRBJ2-5, with D uncertain. The J call is uncertain, as TRBJ2-7 better fits the DNA end. The CDR3 has 15 amino acids. Germline CDR1 MNHNS, CDR2 SASEGT. The CDR3, as DNA: TGTGCCGGCAGTGAAGCAGCCTATTATATCTACGAGCAGTACTTC. It encodes CAGSEAAYYIYEQYF.

For this clone: At the DNA level, this CDR3 is encoded by other sequences in the same sample as well. This chain connects TRBV6-5 to TRBJ2-3; D is possibly TRBD1 or TRBD2 (5 bases each). This CDR3 comprises 14 residues. Germline loops: CDR1 MNHEY, CDR2 SVGAGI. Trimming took 2 bases from V and 0 from J, leaving 6 bases between them. The DNA for the CDR3 is TGTGCCAGCAGTTACCGGGACAGCACAGATACGCAGTATTTT. Translated, it gives CASSYRDSTDTQYF.

The chain is built from TRBV4-3 and TRBJ2-5, with 12 bases fitting TRBD1. The CDR3 is 16 amino acids. Germline CDR1 reads LGHNA; CDR2 reads YSLEER. Trimming cost V 0 bases and J 5 bases; bases outside gene matches: 4. The CDR3 loop reads CASSQEGTGGAETQYF. CDR3 DNA: TGCGCCAGCAGCCAAGAAGGGACAGGGGGCGCTGAGACCCAGTACTTC.

V gene TRBV10-3 combines with J gene TRBJ2-2; 8 bases agree with TRBD1. CDR1 is ENHRY, CDR2 SYGVKD, per germline. V lost 4 bases to trimming and J lost 6 bases; unmatched junction nucleotides: 7. The CDR3 totals 15 residues. The chain's CDR3 is CAISATGQGSGELFF. The CDR3 nucleotides read TGTGCCATCAGTGCGACTGGACAGGGATCCGGGGAGCTGTTTTTT.

This clone was seen only a few times. The chain joins TRBV9 to TRBJ2-6, with D uncertain. Germline values: CDR1 SGDLS, CDR2 YYNGEE. The CDR3 has 15 amino acids. V shed 4 bases and J shed 0 bases, with 8 bases lying between them. The CDR3 here is CASSNSHSGANVLTF. The DNA of the CDR3 is TGTGCCAGCAGCAACAGTCACTCTGGGGCCAACGTCCTGACTTTC. The full variable domain, rest sourced from reference TRBV9 and TRBJ2-6, is DSGVTQTPKHLITATGQRVTLRCSPRSGDLSVYWYQQSLDQGLQFLIQYYNGEERAKGNILERFSAQQFPDLHSELNLSSLELGDSALYFCASSNSHSGANVLTFGAGSRLTVL.

Comments on this clone: Given a much more abundant clone one base away, this may be a read error. The rearrangement uses TRBV25-1 and TRBJ1-4; a possible D gene is TRBD1 (5 bases). CDR1 and CDR2 (germline): MGHDK, SYGVNS. The CDR3 has 13 amino acids. The CDR3 coding sequence is TGTGCCAGCAGAGGGACTCCTAATGAAAAACTGCTTTTT. Translation gives CASRGTPNEKLLF.

Points on this clone: The same CDR3 arises from other DNA sequences in this sample as well. The chain recombines TRBV5-4 with TRBJ1-2, with TRBD1 matching over 8 bases. The CDR3 is made up of 15 amino acids. V was clipped by 2 bases and J by 3 bases; unmatched bases: 6. Germline CDR1 reads SGHNT; CDR2 reads YYREEE (reference sequence). Here the CDR3 reads CASSFQGAYYYGYTF. In DNA, the CDR3 is TGTGCCAGCAGCTTCCAGGGGGCGTACTACTATGGCTACACCTTC.

The J gene is TRBJ2-5, the V gene TRBV10-3; D remains ambiguous. The J call may be mistaken, given a closer DNA end match to TRBJ2-7. The CDR3 runs to 13 residues. Germline V gene sequence: CDR1 ENHRY, CDR2 SYGVKD. The CDR3 loop reads CAIRASRSYEQYF. Written as DNA, the CDR3 is TGTGCCATCAGAGCCTCTAGATCCTACGAGCAGTACTTC.

The chain links TRBV4-2 to TRBJ2-7; TRBD1 matches at 7 bases. The CDR3 consists of 16 residues. The trim removed 2 bases at V and 3 bases at J, leaving 10 bases unmatched. Looked up from germline, CDR1 is LGHNA and CDR2 is YNFKEQ. CDR3 in amino acids: CASSQKPLDRDYEQYF. CDR3 sequence (DNA): TGTGCCAGCAGCCAAAAACCCCTCGACAGGGACTACGAGCAGTACTTC.

The chain uses TRBV6-1 and TRBJ1-2; D is unclear. The CDR3 has 12 amino acids. V dropped 7 bases and J dropped 6 bases, with 12 bases sitting between them. CDR1 is MNHNS and CDR2 is SASEGT in the germline V gene. In DNA, the CDR3 is TGTGCCAGCACCGCCGGGAGGCATGGCTACACCTTC. Residues: CASTAGRHGYTF.

V and J are TRBV28 and TRBJ2-7; D might be TRBD1 (5 bases). Germline V gene sequence: CDR1 MDHEN, CDR2 SYDVKM. The CDR3 loop spans 15 amino acids. Trimming pared 4 bases from V and 3 bases from J, leaving 16 bases between. CDR3 sequence (DNA): TGTGCCAGCAGTTCGCCTCTAGGGGCGGACTACGAGCAGTACTTC. This encodes CASSSPLGADYEQYF. Together with reference TRBV28 and TRBJ2-7, the CDR3 gives the full variable domain: DVKVTQSSRYLVKRTGEKVFLECVQDMDHENMFWYRQDPGLGLRLIYFSYDVKMKEKGDIPEGYSVSREKKERFSLILESASTNQTSMYLCASSSPLGADYEQYFGPGTRLTVT.

Concerning this clone itself: This could be a read error, since a much larger clone is one nucleotide away. Other nucleotide sequences in the sample specify the same CDR3. The chain couples TRBV30 to TRBJ2-5; no clear D gene. The J call may be wrong; the DNA end is better matched by TRBJ2-7. This CDR3 region has 12 residues. The germline gives CDR1 GTSNPN, CDR2 SVGIG (reference sequence). The CDR3 is CAWSVREYEQYF. CDR3 nucleotide sequence: TGTGCCTGGAGTGTAAGGGAATACGAGCAGTACTTC.

This clone occurred once. V gene TRBV29-1 combines with J gene TRBJ2-6; D possibly corresponds to TRBD2 (5 bases). This CDR3 is 14 amino acids long. V lost 7 bases, J lost 0 bases, and 10 bases lay in between. The germline V gene has CDR1 SQVTM and CDR2 ANQGSEA. This CDR3 is CSAGGLSGANVLTF. The CDR3 coding sequence is TGCAGCGCCGGAGGCCTCTCTGGGGCCAACGTCCTGACTTTC.

In the case of this clone: At one of its ends the junction is not consistent with the germline gene, which may arise from a read error. The V gene is TRBV5-6, the J gene TRBJ2-7, with D perhaps TRBD2 (5 bases). The germline V gene has CDR1 SGHDT and CDR2 YYEEEE. The CDR3 contains 15 residues. CDR3 sequence (DNA): TGTGCCAGCAGCCTGGGGAGCGGCCTCCTCTACGGGCAGTACTTC. It yields the protein CASSLGSGLLYGQYF.

To note about this clone: Other DNA sequences within the sample encode an identical CDR3. The rearrangement links TRBV7-3 to TRBJ1-5, with D possibly being TRBD1 (5 bases). This CDR3 has 13 amino acids. CDR1 is SGHTA, CDR2 FQGTGA, per germline. The V gene lost 5 bases and the J gene lost 4 bases, with 9 bases spanning the gap. The CDR3 loop is CASSIDRNQPQHF. The CDR3 coding sequence is TGTGCCAGCAGCATAGACAGAAATCAGCCCCAGCATTTT.

The genes are TRBV5-1 and TRBJ2-1; D might be TRBD1 (5 bases). Between the trimmed V and J ends, which lost 0 bases and 8 bases, there was a span of 9 bases. The CDR3 is 13 residues long. Germline V CDR1 and CDR2: SGHRS, YFSETQ. The DNA for the CDR3 is TGCGCCAGCAGCTTGGGACAGAGCTATGAGCAGTTCTTC. It codes for CASSLGQSYEQFF.

Comments on this clone: A far larger clone is one base from this, pointing to a likely read error. Since the CDR3 does not end with the conserved phenylalanine or tryptophan, this likely comes from a read error. The rearrangement joins TRBV7-9 to TRBJ2-3; 8 nucleotides align to TRBD1. Germline V gives CDR1 SEHNR, CDR2 FQNEAQ (reference sequence). The length of the CDR3 is 17 residues. J gave up 5 bases and V 2 bases, and 12 bases lay outside the gene matches. The DNA for the CDR3 is TGTGCCAGCAGCTTACTTCTAGGGCAGGGGGCCGGAGATACGCAGTATCTT. Encoded protein: CASSLLLGQGAGDTQYL.

The V call is TRBV11-3, the J call TRBJ1-1; no clear D gene. Germline lookup yields CDR1 SGHNT and CDR2 YENEEA. The CDR3 sequence is 13 residues long. V shed 6 bases and J shed 0 bases, with 8 bases lying between them. The CDR3 region is CASSQELNTEAFF. CDR3 sequence (DNA): TGTGCCAGCAGTCAGGAGTTGAACACTGAAGCTTTCTTT.

CDR3 bases: TGTGCCTGGAGTACGGTTGGACTAGGTGAGGCCAAAAACATTCAGTACTTC. Translating gives CAWSTVGLGEAKNIQYF. The V gene is TRBV30, the J gene TRBJ2-4; TRBD2 matches at 7 bases. CDR3 length: 17 amino acids. Per the germline V gene, CDR1 is GTSNPN and CDR2 is SVGIG (reference sequence). The V segment lost 2 bases and the J segment 1 base; nucleotides outside the gene matches: 11.

The CDR3 DNA is TGTGCCAGCAGTGAATGGGGGGTTATCGGTGAAGCTTTCTTT. Amino acid sequence: CASSEWGVIGEAFF. The V gene is TRBV6-1, the J gene TRBJ1-1; D perhaps matches TRBD1 (5 bases). V lost 2 bases to trimming and J lost 7 bases, with 14 bases between them. The CDR3 has 14 residues. Germline assignment: CDR1 MNHNS and CDR2 SASEGT.

CDR3 in DNA: TGTGCCAGCAGTTTATTTCGTAGCAGGAGCAATCTACAGGGGGTAAGCGGCTATGGCTACACCTTC. It translates to CASSLFRSRSNLQGVSGYGYTF. The chain joins TRBV28 to TRBJ1-2; 8 nucleotides agree with TRBD1. Trimming cost V 1 base and J 4 bases; bases outside gene matches: 26. The CDR3 covers 22 residues. Germline CDR1 reads MDHEN; CDR2 reads SYDVKM.

The chain links TRBV5-8 to TRBJ2-7; possible D gene TRBD1, 6 bases. V was clipped by 7 bases and J by 2 bases, with 22 bases between them. The CDR3 extends over 16 amino acids. Germline V gene lookup returns CDR1 SGHTS and CDR2 YDEGEE. In DNA form, the CDR3 reads TGTGCCAGCCCCTTCGGGCGCCAGGGGATTGCCTACGAGCAGTACTTC. Translation gives CASPFGRQGIAYEQYF. Filled out from reference TRBV5-8 and TRBJ2-7, the complete variable domain reads EAGVTQSPTHLIKTRGQQATLRCSPISGHTSVYWYQQALGLGLQFLLWYDEGEERNRGNFPPRFSGRQFPNYSSELNVNALELEDSALYLCASPFGRQGIAYEQYFGPGTRLTVT.

V is TRBV7-9 and J is TRBJ2-1, with TRBD2 as a possible D gene (6 bases). Germline CDR1 is SEHNR and CDR2 is FQNEAQ (reference sequence). With 3 bases removed from V and 10 bases from J, the gap between germline ends came to 13 bases. CDR3 size: 13 residues. CDR3: CASSLGWEAEQFF. DNA for the CDR3: TGTGCCAGCAGCTTGGGGTGGGAGGCGGAGCAGTTCTTC.

The chain has TRBV30 and TRBJ1-4; D might be TRBD1 (5 bases). CDR1 is GTSNPN and CDR2 is SVGIG in the germline V gene (reference sequence). Trimming removed 3 bases at V and 0 bases at J, with 8 bases between. The CDR3 contains 14 residues. The CDR3 nucleotides are TGTGCCTGGAGCGTGACAGCAACTAATGAAAAACTGTTTTTT. It codes for CAWSVTATNEKLFF. Full variable domain (outside the CDR3, taken from reference TRBV30 and TRBJ1-4): SQTIHQWPATLVQPVGSPLSLECTVEGTSNPNLYWYRQAAGRGLQLLFYSVGIGQISSEVPQNLSASRPQDRQFILSSKKLLLSDSGFYLCAWSVTATNEKLFFGSGTQLSVL.